The entry below gives a single T cell receptor beta chain sequence along with its context. The target antigen is unknown. The sample belongs to a study of T cell responses to AZD1222 COVID-19 vaccine. Study findings and constraints: As reported, nearly half of all spike-specific TCRs target variant regions that are unmutated. Only a handful of AZD1222 recipients were seropositive at baseline. White British ancestry dominated among donors, who included more females, and clonal diversity was possibly underestimated. Spike-spanning, vaccine-associated CD4 TCRs were dominant at 160-218 and 743-854.

The CDR3 length is 16 residues. V was shortened by 7 bases and J by 4 bases, with 22 bases between the two germline ends. Germline CDR1 KGHDR, CDR2 SFDVKD. Here immunoSEQ multiplex PCR was the method, and the copy in TCRdb shows in-frame clones only, minus some. The data contain around 150,000 clones, roughly 90% of them seen just once; the ten biggest clones take up roughly 4%. V usage is TRBV24-1 and J usage is TRBJ2-7; D might be TRBD1 or TRBD2, each matching 6 bases. The source is an adult who received the AZD1222 COVID-19 vaccine. The sequencing used peripheral blood, collected 28 days after the second AZD1222 dose. The CDR3 nucleotides are TGTGCCACCAGATTTCCTAACGGGGGCGACAATTACGAGCAGTACTTC. Translating it yields CATRFPNGGDNYEQYF.